The 23 T cell receptor beta chains below all came from one sample that was sequenced in a study of blood T cell repertoires in COVID-19. TCRdb's copy holds only in-frame clones and misses some; the assay was immunoSEQ multiplex PCR. The sample yields approximately 300,000 clones, more than 85% seen once. Sequencing was performed on PBMCs or T cells enriched from blood (not recorded which). These TCRs come from a woman in her twenties or thirties who had been exposed to COVID-19.

The chain employs TRBV2 and TRBJ2-2; 9 bases align to TRBD1. V shed 5 bases, J shed 6 bases, and the junction held 7 bases outside the gene matches. Germline V CDR1 and CDR2: SNHLY, FYNNEI. The CDR3 runs to 15 residues. Here the CDR3 reads CASSLGTGYAGELFF. Written as DNA, the CDR3 is TGTGCCAGCAGTCTGGGGACAGGGTATGCCGGGGAGCTGTTTTTT.

V gene TRBV24-1 combines with J gene TRBJ2-5; 8 bases map to TRBD1. V shed 0 bases and J 2 bases; nucleotides not matched to a gene: 7. Germline CDR1 is KGHDR and CDR2 is SFDVKD. CDR3 length equals 17 residues. The CDR3 coding sequence is TGTGCCACCAGTGATTTGCGGCAGGGGGCCCTGCAAGAGACCCAGTACTTC. It translates to CATSDLRQGALQETQYF.

About this clone itself: The CDR3 end shows no conserved phenylalanine or tryptophan, and so a read error is likely. The DNA is omitted, as the CDR3 cannot be located on it reliably, and the CDR3 follows TCRdb's listing. The rearrangement links TRBV18 to TRBJ2-7; the table calls TRBD2, which could not be checked here. Counting both end residues, the CDR3 totals 12 amino acids. The germline CDR1 and CDR2 sequences are KGHSH and LQKENI. CDR3 region: CASSPGEGPASL.

The chain couples TRBV15 to TRBJ1-1; 8 bases match TRBD1. This CDR3 spans 12 amino acids. Germline V lookup: CDR1 LNHNV, CDR2 YYDKDF (reference sequence). V was pared by 6 bases and J by 5 bases, with 2 bases of the junction left unmatched. CDR3 sequence reads: CATRQGVTEAFF. CDR3 nucleotides: TGTGCCACCAGACAGGGGGTAACTGAAGCTTTCTTT.

Only one count was recorded for this clone. The chain carries TRBV3-1 (or the pseudogene TRBV3-2) and TRBJ2-1; 8 nucleotides align to TRBD1. Germline V gene data show CDR1 as LGHDT and CDR2 as YNNKEL (reference sequence). This CDR3 comprises 15 residues. After removal of 5 bases from V and 2 bases from J, the junction contained 5 bases not matched to a gene. In DNA form, the CDR3 reads TGTGCCAGCAGCTCTCAGGGGGCTACCTACAATGAGCAGTTCTTC. This gives the protein CASSSQGATYNEQFF.

The chain has TRBV20-1 and TRBJ2-5; 7 nucleotides agree with TRBD2. The germline V gene encodes CDR1 DFQATT and CDR2 SNEGSKA (reference sequence). This CDR3 comprises 15 residues. Losses at the gene ends were 3 bases for V and 5 bases for J; bases not matched to a gene: 12. DNA for the CDR3: TGCAGTGCTAGTGGCCTAGCGGAGCGACGGGAGACCCAGTACTTC. This translates into CSASGLAERRETQYF.

V is TRBV7-2 and J is TRBJ1-5; TRBD1 matches 10 bases. The CDR3 runs 15 residues. Germline assignment: CDR1 SGHTA and CDR2 FQGNSA. V lost 1 base and J lost 6; bases outside the gene matches: 3. CDR3 amino acids: CASSLVTGGGQPQHF. The CDR3 DNA follows: TGTGCCAGCAGCTTAGTGACAGGGGGCGGTCAGCCCCAGCATTTT.

The chain has TRBV19 and TRBJ2-5; 11 nucleotides align to TRBD2. Germline loops: CDR1 LNHDA, CDR2 SQIVND (reference sequence). The CDR3 spans 14 residues. J was trimmed by 9 bases and V by 4 bases; bases with no gene match: 7. In nucleotides, the CDR3 is TGTGCCAGTAGTACCCTTAGCGGGGGGGCTCCCCAGTACTTC. Translated: CASSTLSGGAPQYF.

The chain recombines TRBV25-1 with TRBJ2-3; 9 positions agree with TRBD2. CDR1 and CDR2 from the germline V gene are MGHDK and SYGVNS. The CDR3 is 16 amino acids. V was pared by 0 bases and J by 2 bases, with 3 bases of the junction left unmatched. CDR3 amino acids: CASSEYSGGPTDTQYF. CDR3 bases: TGTGCCAGCAGTGAATACAGCGGGGGGCCCACAGATACGCAGTATTTT. Full variable domain (rest looked up from reference TRBV25-1 and TRBJ2-3): EADIYQTPRYLVIGTGKKITLECSQTMGHDKMYWYQQDPGMELHLIHYSYGVNSTEKGDLSSESTVSRIRTEHFPLTLESARPSHTSQYLCASSEYSGGPTDTQYFGPGTRLTVL.

The sample holds a few counts of this clone. This chain joins TRBV4-1 and TRBJ1-4, with a possible D match to TRBD1 (5 bases). The ends were cut back, 2 bases at V and 4 bases at J, with 11 bases in the middle. CDR3 length: 15 amino acids. Germline CDR1 MGHRA, CDR2 YSYEKL. CDR3 in amino acids: CASSQMGPGNEKLFF. As DNA, the CDR3 is TGCGCCAGCAGCCAAATGGGGCCGGGTAATGAAAAACTGTTTTTT.

V is TRBV7-9 and J is TRBJ1-5; 8 bases align to TRBD1. The CDR3 has 15 amino acids. J gave up 11 bases and V 3 bases, and 12 bases lay outside the gene matches. Germline lookup yields CDR1 SEHNR and CDR2 FQNEAQ (reference sequence). In DNA form, the CDR3 reads TGTGCCAGCAGCTTTGGGACAGGCGGCGTACTGACCCAGCATTTT. Residues: CASSFGTGGVLTQHF.

The chain joins TRBV7-9 to TRBJ1-4, with D unclear. Germline V gene lookup returns CDR1 SEHNR and CDR2 FQNEAQ (reference sequence). CDR3 length: 14 residues. V lost 1 base and J lost 2, with 5 bases in between. The CDR3 DNA reads TGTGCCAGCAGCTTAGTGCAGACTAATGAAAAACTGTTTTTT. Protein sequence: CASSLVQTNEKLFF.

The rearrangement links TRBV4-2 to TRBJ2-7; TRBD1 might be the D (5 bases). CDR3 size: 14 residues. V gave up 1 base and J gave up 0 bases, with 7 bases separating them. Germline V gene data show CDR1 as LGHNA and CDR2 as YNFKEQ. The CDR3 is CASSQGGSSYEQYF. In DNA, the CDR3 is TGTGCCAGCAGCCAAGGGGGCAGCTCCTACGAGCAGTACTTC.

This clone was counted only a few times. This chain connects TRBV24-1 to TRBJ1-5; 7 nucleotides line up with TRBD1. V dropped 3 bases and J dropped 5; count of bases not matched to a gene: 18. CDR1 is KGHDR and CDR2 is SFDVKD in the germline V gene. CDR3 size: 19 residues. Written as DNA, the CDR3 is TGTGCCACCAGTGATCCAGTCGATGCAGACAGGGTGATAGATCAGCCCCAGCATTTT. Its protein is CATSDPVDADRVIDQPQHF.

The V call is TRBV5-1, the J call TRBJ2-6; a possible D gene is TRBD1 (6 bases). In germline, CDR1 is SGHRS, CDR2 YFSETQ. Trimming removed 0 bases at V and 0 bases at J, with 16 bases between. The CDR3 runs to 19 residues. The chain's CDR3 is CASSLGLGGLNSGANVLTF. The CDR3 DNA follows: TGCGCCAGCAGCTTGGGCCTAGGGGGTCTCAACTCTGGGGCCAACGTCCTGACTTTC.

The V gene is TRBV6-1, the J gene TRBJ1-1; D ambiguous. Trimming removed 3 bases from V and 7 bases from J, with 9 bases in between. Germline V gene sequence: CDR1 MNHNS, CDR2 SASEGT. The CDR3 extends over 12 amino acids. The chain's CDR3 is CASSEIGLEAFF. CDR3 DNA: TGTGCCAGCAGTGAGATCGGACTTGAAGCTTTCTTT.

This rearrangement joins TRBV27 to TRBJ1-6; 7 bases agree with TRBD1. The CDR3 contains 16 residues. Germline assignment: CDR1 MNHEY and CDR2 SMNVEV (reference sequence). V lost 4 bases to trimming and J lost 10 bases; unmatched junction nucleotides: 13. The CDR3 loop is CASSWDRGLEGSPLHF. CDR3 nucleotides: TGTGCCAGCAGTTGGGACAGAGGGCTGGAGGGATCACCCCTCCACTTT.

The chain links TRBV12-3 or TRBV12-4 to TRBJ1-5; possibly TRBD1 for D (5 bases). This CDR3 comprises 13 residues. Trimming took 9 bases from V and 7 from J, leaving 16 bases between them. The CDR3 DNA reads as TGTGCCAGTACAGGATCCCTTGGGCAGCCCCAGCATTTT. This codes for CASTGSLGQPQHF.

The chain employs TRBV7-2 and TRBJ1-2; 11 nucleotides match TRBD1. The CDR3 covers 17 residues. Germline CDR1 is SGHTA and CDR2 is FQGNSA. The ends lost 2 bases at V and 2 bases at J; junction bases unmatched: 7. CDR3 bases: TGTGCCAGCAGCTTAAGGACAGGGGGCCCGCGCAACTATGGCTACACCTTC. Its protein product is CASSLRTGGPRNYGYTF. Based on the CDR3 plus reference TRBV7-2 and TRBJ1-2, the full variable domain is GAGVSQSPSNKVTEKGKDVELRCDPISGHTALYWYRQSLGQGLEFLIYFQGNSAPDKSGLPSDRFSAERTGGSVSTLTIQRTQQEDSAVYLCASSLRTGGPRNYGYTFGSGTRLTVV.

This sequence joins TRBV4-2 and TRBJ2-7, with a weak D call TRBD2 (5 bases). V lost 4 bases and J lost 4, with 11 bases in between. Germline-derived CDR1 and CDR2 are LGHNA and YNFKEQ. The CDR3 has 13 amino acids. CDR3 sequence reads: CASSRELAYEQYF. Here the CDR3 DNA reads TGTGCCAGCAGCCGGGAGTTGGCTTACGAGCAGTACTTC.

V and J are TRBV13 and TRBJ2-5; D is ambiguous. The ends were cut back, 4 bases at V and 5 bases at J, with 5 bases in the middle. This CDR3 has 11 residues. The V gene's germline CDR1 is PRHDT and CDR2 FYEKMQ (reference sequence). The CDR3 DNA sequence: TGTGCCAGCAGCTCCGGGGAGACCCAGTACTTC. Translating it yields CASSSGETQYF.

In this sample, this clone turned up a few times. The chain uses TRBV5-1 and TRBJ1-1; TRBD1 matches at 10 bases. CDR3 length: 17 residues. Unmatched junction bases numbered 9, after V lost 1 base and J lost 3 bases. Looked up from germline, CDR1 is SGHRS and CDR2 is YFSETQ. CDR3 sequence: CASSLFGTGVADTEAFF. In DNA, the CDR3 is TGCGCCAGCAGCTTGTTTGGGACAGGGGTCGCGGACACTGAAGCTTTCTTT.

V usage is TRBV9 and J usage is TRBJ2-7; D ambiguous. Trimming took off 0 bases at V and 3 bases at J, with 10 bases between the two ends. CDR1 is SGDLS, CDR2 YYNGEE, per germline. The CDR3 spans 14 residues. In DNA form, the CDR3 reads TGTGCCAGCAGCGTAGCGGGTAGCCTCTACGAGCAGTACTTC. This sequence encodes CASSVAGSLYEQYF.